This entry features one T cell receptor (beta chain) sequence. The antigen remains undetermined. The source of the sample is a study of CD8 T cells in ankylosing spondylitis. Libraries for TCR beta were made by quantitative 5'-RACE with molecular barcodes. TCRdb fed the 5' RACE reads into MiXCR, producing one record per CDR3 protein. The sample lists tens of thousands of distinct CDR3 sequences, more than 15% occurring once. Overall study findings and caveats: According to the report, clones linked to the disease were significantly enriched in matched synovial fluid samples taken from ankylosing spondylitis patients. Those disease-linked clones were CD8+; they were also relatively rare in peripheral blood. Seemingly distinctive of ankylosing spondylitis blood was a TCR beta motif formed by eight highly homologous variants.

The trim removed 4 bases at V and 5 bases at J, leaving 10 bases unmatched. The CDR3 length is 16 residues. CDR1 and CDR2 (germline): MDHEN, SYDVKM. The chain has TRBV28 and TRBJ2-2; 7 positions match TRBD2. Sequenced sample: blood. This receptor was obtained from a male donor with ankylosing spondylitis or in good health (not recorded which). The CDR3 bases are TGTGCCAGCAGTTCCCCCGGGACTAAGCTAACCGGGGAGCTGTTTTTT. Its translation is CASSSPGTKLTGELFF.